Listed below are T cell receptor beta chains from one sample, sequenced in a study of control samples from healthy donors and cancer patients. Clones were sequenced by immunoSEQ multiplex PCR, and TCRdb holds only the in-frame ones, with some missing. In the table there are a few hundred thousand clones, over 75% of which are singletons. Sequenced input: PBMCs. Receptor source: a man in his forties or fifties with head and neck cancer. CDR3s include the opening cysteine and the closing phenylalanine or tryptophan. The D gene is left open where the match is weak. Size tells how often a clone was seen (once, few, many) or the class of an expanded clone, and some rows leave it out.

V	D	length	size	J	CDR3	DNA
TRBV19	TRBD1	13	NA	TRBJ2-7	CATRDRGNYEQYF	TGTGCCACCCGGGACAGGGGGAACTACGAGCAGTACTTC
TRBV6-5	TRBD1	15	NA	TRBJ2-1	CASGGTGEVGNEQFF	TGTGCCAGCGGAGGGACAGGGGAAGTAGGCAATGAGCAGTTCTTC
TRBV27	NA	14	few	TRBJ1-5	CASSLSMSNQPQHF	TGTGCCAGCAGTTTATCAATGAGCAATCAGCCCCAGCATTTT
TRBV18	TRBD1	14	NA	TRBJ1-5	CASSPAGGHQPQHF	TGTGCCAGCTCACCGGCAGGGGGACATCAGCCCCAGCATTTT
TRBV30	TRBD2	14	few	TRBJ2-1	CAWSGLAAYNEQFF	TGTGCCTGGAGTGGACTAGCGGCTTACAATGAGCAGTTCTTC
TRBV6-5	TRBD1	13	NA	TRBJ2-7	CASSSQGSYEQYF	TGTGCCAGCAGCTCACAGGGGTCCTACGAGCAGTACTTC
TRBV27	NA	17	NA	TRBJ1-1	CASSLSSPAITNTEAFF	TGTGCCAGCAGTTTATCATCCCCGGCCATAACGAACACTGAAGCTTTCTTT
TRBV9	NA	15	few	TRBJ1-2	CASSLKGGSSYGYTF	TGTGCCAGCAGCCTAAAGGGAGGTTCTAGCTATGGCTACACCTTC
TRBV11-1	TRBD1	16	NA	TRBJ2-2	CASSNDWTGATGELFF	TGTGCCAGCAGCAATGACTGGACAGGGGCCACCGGGGAGCTGTTTTTT
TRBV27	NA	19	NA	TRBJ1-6	CASRLSGTPGRSYNSPLHF	TGTGCCAGCAGATTATCCGGGACACCCGGTAGATCCTATAATTCACCCCTCCACTTT
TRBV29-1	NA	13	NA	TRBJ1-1	CSVNGRGYPEAFF	TGCAGCGTTAACGGCAGGGGTTACCCTGAAGCTTTCTTT
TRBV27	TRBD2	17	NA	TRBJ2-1	CASSLSRREGRGNEQFF	TGTGCCAGCAGTTTATCTCGTCGGGAGGGCCGGGGCAATGAGCAGTTCTTC
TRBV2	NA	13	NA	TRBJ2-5	CASSSRRGETRYF	TGTGCCAGCAGTTCCCGGAGGGGTGAGACCCGGTACTTC
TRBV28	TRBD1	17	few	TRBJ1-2	CASLQRSPGGHNYGYTF	TGTGCCAGCCTTCAGAGGTCCCCAGGGGGACATAACTATGGCTACACCTTC
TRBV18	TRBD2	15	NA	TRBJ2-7	CASSPPSGSIYEQYF	TGTGCCAGCTCTCCACCTAGCGGGAGTATCTACGAGCAGTACTTC
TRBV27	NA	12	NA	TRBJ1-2	CASSPRIPQYTF	TGTGCCAGCAGTCCACGAATACCTCAATACACCTTC
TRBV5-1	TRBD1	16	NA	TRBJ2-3	CASSSAGTGIADTQYF	TGCGCCAGCAGCTCGGCCGGGACAGGGATTGCAGATACGCAGTATTTT
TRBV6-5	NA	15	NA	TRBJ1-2	CASIRRGSTGYGYTF	TGTGCCAGCATCCGACGGGGGTCGACAGGCTATGGCTACACCTTC
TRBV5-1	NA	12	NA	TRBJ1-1	CASGGEYTEAFF	TGCGCCAGCGGAGGGGAATACACTGAAGCTTTCTTT
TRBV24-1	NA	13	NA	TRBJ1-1	CATSDVGATEAFF	TGTGCCACCAGTGATGTGGGGGCGACTGAAGCTTTCTTT
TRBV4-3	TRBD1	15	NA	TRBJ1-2	CASSQFDRVGYGYTF	TGCGCCAGCAGCCAATTCGACAGGGTGGGCTATGGCTACACCTTC
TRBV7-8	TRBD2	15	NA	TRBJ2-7	CASSTGTSGIVEQYF	TGTGCCAGCAGCACCGGGACTAGCGGGATAGTCGAGCAGTACTTC
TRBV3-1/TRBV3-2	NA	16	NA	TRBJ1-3	CASSYRTVGSGNTIYF	TGTGCCAGCAGCTACCGGACCGTAGGGTCTGGAAACACCATATATTTT
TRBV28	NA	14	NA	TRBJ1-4	CASSSDSLNEKLFF	TGTGCCAGCAGTTCGGACAGTCTTAATGAAAAACTGTTTTTT
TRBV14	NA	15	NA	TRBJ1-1	CASSPERALNTEAFF	TGTGCCAGCAGCCCTGAAAGGGCTCTGAACACTGAAGCTTTCTTT
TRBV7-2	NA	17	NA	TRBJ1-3	CASSLMGGTSSGNTIYF	TGTGCCAGCAGCTTAATGGGGGGAACCTCCTCTGGAAACACCATATATTTT
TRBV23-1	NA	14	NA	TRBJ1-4	CASGFQGGGEKLFF	TGCGCCAGCGGTTTCCAGGGAGGGGGAGAAAAACTGTTTTTT
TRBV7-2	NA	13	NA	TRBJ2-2	CASSLRLAGELFF	TGTGCCAGCAGCTTAAGACTAGCCGGGGAGCTGTTTTTT
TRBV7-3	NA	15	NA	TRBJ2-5	CASSPQAGPQETQYF	TGTGCCAGCAGCCCCCAGGCGGGACCACAAGAGACCCAGTACTTC
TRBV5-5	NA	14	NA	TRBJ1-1	CASSLGEPNTEAFF	TGTGCCAGCAGCTTGGGAGAGCCGAACACTGAAGCTTTCTTT
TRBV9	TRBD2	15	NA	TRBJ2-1	CASSVEVSGRNEQFF	TGTGCCAGCAGCGTAGAGGTTAGCGGGAGAAATGAGCAGTTCTTC
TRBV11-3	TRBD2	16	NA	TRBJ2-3	CASSLGSSGEPDTQYF	TGTGCCAGCAGCTTAGGATCTAGCGGGGAGCCAGATACGCAGTATTTT
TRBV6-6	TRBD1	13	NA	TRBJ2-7	CASSPGQEYEQYF	TGTGCCAGCAGTCCCGGACAGGAATACGAGCAGTACTTC
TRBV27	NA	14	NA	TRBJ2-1	CASSPHDIYNEQFF	TGTGCCAGCAGTCCCCACGACATTTACAATGAGCAGTTCTTC
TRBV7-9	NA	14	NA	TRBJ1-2	CASSVSTGNYGYTF	TGTGCCAGCAGCGTATCGACAGGAAACTATGGCTACACCTTC
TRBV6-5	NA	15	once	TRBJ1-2	CASSGSQQEYYGYTF	TGTGCCAGCAGCGGGAGCCAACAGGAGTACTATGGCTACACCTTC
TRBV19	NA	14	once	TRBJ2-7	CASSITQVSYEQYF	TGTGCCAGTAGTATTACACAGGTGTCCTACGAGCAGTACTTC
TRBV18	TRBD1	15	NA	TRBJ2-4	CASSPKDRGMVIQYF	TGTGCCAGCTCACCAAAGGACAGGGGGATGGTCATTCAGTACTTC
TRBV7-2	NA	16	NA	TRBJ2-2	CASSPRSRGNTGELFF	TGTGCCAGCAGCCCCCGGTCCAGGGGGAACACCGGGGAGCTGTTTTTT
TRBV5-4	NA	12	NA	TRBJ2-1	CASSFLLDEQFF	TGTGCCAGCAGCTTTCTCCTTGATGAGCAGTTCTTC
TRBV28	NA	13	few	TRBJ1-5	CASIWGRGQPQHF	TGTGCCAGCATCTGGGGGCGAGGTCAGCCCCAGCATTTT
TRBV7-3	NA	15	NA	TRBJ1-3	CASSQGRASGNTIYF	TGTGCCAGCAGCCAGGGCAGGGCCTCTGGAAACACCATATATTTT
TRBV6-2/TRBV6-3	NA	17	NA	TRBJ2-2	CASSRTAGAGGTGELFF	TGTGCCAGCAGTCGGACGGCGGGGGCAGGCGGCACCGGGGAGCTGTTTTTT
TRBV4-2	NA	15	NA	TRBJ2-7	CASSQAGTGVYEQYF	TGTGCCAGCAGCCAAGCCGGGACGGGAGTCTACGAGCAGTACTTC
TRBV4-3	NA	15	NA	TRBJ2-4	CASSQVEGVGNIQYF	TGCGCCAGCAGCCAAGTTGAGGGCGTCGGTAACATTCAGTACTTC